The 5 T cell receptor beta chains given below trace back to one sample, sequenced in a study of cytomegalovirus exposure and HLA in healthy donors. Primers: 60 Vbeta forward and 13 Jbeta reverse. The repertoire was sequenced with immunoSEQ multiplex PCR; TCRdb's copy has only in-frame clones and lacks some. The sample holds around 130,000 clones, about 81% seen once. Material for sequencing was PBMCs. These receptor sequences come from a woman aged 40 to 50 in good health and CMV-seropositive.

The chain is built from TRBV4-3 and TRBJ1-2; the D gene is possibly TRBD1 (5 bases). The V and J ends lost 4 bases and 8 bases respectively, with 20 bases between them. Germline V gene lookup returns CDR1 LGHNA and CDR2 YSLEER. The CDR3 has 15 residues. This CDR3 reads CASSLWTEPRGGYTF. The CDR3 DNA reads TGCGCCAGCAGCCTTTGGACTGAGCCACGGGGGGGCTACACCTTC.

There are a few counts of this clone. The rearrangement joins TRBV27 to TRBJ2-2; 7 positions match TRBD1. In germline, CDR1 is MNHEY, CDR2 SMNVEV (reference sequence). The CDR3 runs 15 residues. V lost 3 bases, J lost 5 bases, and 6 bases stayed unmatched. For the CDR3, the DNA is TGTGCCAGCAGTTTTTTAGGGGGCGAGACCGGGGAGCTGTTTTTT. Protein product: CASSFLGGETGELFF.

The chain joins TRBV5-6 to TRBJ1-4, with 9 bases aligning to TRBD1. In germline, CDR1 is SGHDT, CDR2 YYEEEE. The CDR3 contains 15 residues. V shed 1 base and J 11 bases; nucleotides not matched to a gene: 9. Here the CDR3 DNA reads TGTGCCAGCAGCTTGAATCAGGGACAGGGAGCGAAACTGTTTTTT. This sequence encodes CASSLNQGQGAKLFF.

The rearrangement links TRBV7-2 to TRBJ2-6, with D possibly matching TRBD1 (6 bases). Trimming shortened V by 5 bases and J by 4 bases, and 9 bases separated the two germline ends. The CDR3 is made up of 14 amino acids. Germline CDR1 and CDR2: SGHTA and FQGNSA. CDR3 coding DNA: TGTGCCAGCAGCCAGGGGCCCGGGGCCAACGTCCTGACTTTC. Amino acid sequence: CASSQGPGANVLTF.

This chain joins TRBV7-9 and TRBJ2-7; 11 nucleotides align to TRBD1. The CDR3 is 15 amino acids. The germline V gene encodes CDR1 SEHNR and CDR2 FQNEAQ (reference sequence). V trimming: 4 bases; J trimming: 2 bases; junction bases outside the gene matches: 4. CDR3 protein: CASSSPGQGAYEQYF. DNA for the CDR3: TGTGCCAGCAGCTCGCCGGGACAGGGGGCCTACGAGCAGTACTTC. The full variable domain, completed using reference TRBV7-9 and TRBJ2-7, is DTGVSQNPRHKITKRGQNVTFRCDPISEHNRLYWYRQTLGQGPEFLTYFQNEAQLEKSRLLSDRFSAERPKGSFSTLEIQRTEQGDSAMYLCASSSPGQGAYEQYFGPGTRLTVT.